This T cell receptor (beta chain) was sequenced during a study of cytomegalovirus exposure and HLA in healthy donors. Study information: Sequencing of about 179 million T cells in an earlier analysis found around 120 million unique TCR beta sequences. Study findings and constraints: A later analysis reportedly identified an Asian-associated ancestry cluster as carrying fewer N-insertions than the approximately 670-donor mean.

The V gene end was trimmed by 0 bases and the J gene end by 8 bases; junction bases not matched to a gene: 5. Germline CDR1 is MNHEY and CDR2 is SVGAGI. The CDR3 spans 15 residues. The PCR was carried out with 60 Vbeta primers and 13 Jbeta primers. Method: immunoSEQ multiplex PCR; TCRdb's copy keeps in-frame clones and lacks some. The sample table includes about 70,000 clones. Of note for this clone: What it binds is unknown.

Sequencing input: PBMCs. The TCR sequence derives from a woman aged 25 to 45 in good health and CMV-seronegative. The chain links TRBV6-5 to TRBJ1-2; 11 nucleotides align to TRBD1. CDR3 nucleotides: TGTGCCAGCAGTTACTCCGGACAGGGGGCGCGGGGCTACACCTTC. Amino acid sequence: CASSYSGQGARGYTF.